These 12 T cell receptor beta chains were all obtained from the same sample, sequenced in a study of blood T cell repertoires in COVID-19. TCRdb keeps only in-frame clones here, not all; method: immunoSEQ multiplex PCR. The sample contains some 40,000 clones, approximately 84% of which appear only once. Input material: peripheral blood. These receptors all come from a man in his forties or fifties with active or convalescent COVID-19.

The chain has TRBV19 and TRBJ1-1; a weak D match, TRBD1 (6 bases). V dropped 7 bases and J dropped 4 bases, with 10 bases sitting between them. The CDR3 is 12 residues long. Germline V lookup: CDR1 LNHDA, CDR2 SQIVND (reference sequence). The CDR3 region has the DNA TGTGCCAGTAAGCGGGGGCGCACTGAAGCTTTCTTT. It codes for CASKRGRTEAFF.

The CDR3, as DNA: TGTGCCAGCAGCCCCTGGGCGGGGGGGCATGCGAATGAGCAGTTCTTC. It translates to CASSPWAGGHANEQFF. J is TRBJ2-1 and V is TRBV3-1 (or the pseudogene TRBV3-2); 9 bases agree with TRBD2. Germline V CDR1 and CDR2: LGHDT, YNNKEL (reference sequence). The CDR3 runs to 16 residues. V lost 4 bases to trimming and J lost 7 bases; unmatched junction nucleotides: 11.

The CDR3 region has the DNA TGTGCCACCAAGCTGCGCCTCGGGTCGGCAGATACGCAGTATTTT. It codes for CATKLRLGSADTQYF. This sequence joins TRBV2 and TRBJ2-3; D is ambiguous. V dropped 10 bases and J dropped 4 bases, with 21 bases sitting between them. There are 15 residues in the CDR3. Per germline, CDR1 SNHLY and CDR2 FYNNEI.

V gene TRBV14 combines with J gene TRBJ1-1, with D unresolved. The CDR3 sequence is 14 residues long. V lost 4 bases to trimming and J lost 5 bases, with 14 bases between them. The germline gives CDR1 SGHDN, CDR2 FVKESK. The CDR3 reads CASSPLGVRTEAFF. Written as DNA, the CDR3 is TGTGCCAGCAGCCCCCTCGGGGTAAGGACTGAAGCTTTCTTT. Drawing the rest from reference TRBV14 and TRBJ1-1, the complete variable domain is EAGVTQFPSHSVIEKGQTVTLRCDPISGHDNLYWYRRVMGKEIKFLLHFVKESKQDESGMPNNRFLAERTGGTYSTLKVQPAELEDSGVYFCASSPLGVRTEAFFGQGTRLTVV.

V is TRBV10-2 and J is TRBJ2-3; 12 bases fit TRBD2. Germline V gene sequence: CDR1 WSHSY, CDR2 SAAADI. CDR3 length equals 13 residues. V trimming: 7 bases; J trimming: 6 bases; junction bases outside the gene matches: 2. CDR3 DNA: TGCGCCAGCAACCTAGCGGGGGGGGATACGCAGTATTTT. It specifies CASNLAGGDTQYF.

V usage is TRBV19 and J usage is TRBJ1-4; TRBD1 matches 7 bases. J lost 8 bases, V lost 4 bases, and 4 bases had no gene match. There are 13 residues in the CDR3. From germline, CDR1 is LNHDA and CDR2 SQIVND (reference sequence). CDR3 residues: CASSKGQHEKLFF. In DNA form, the CDR3 reads TGTGCCAGTAGTAAGGGACAGCACGAAAAACTGTTTTTT.

The chain combines TRBV5-4 with TRBJ1-2; 9 bases are a match to TRBD1. The length of the CDR3 is 15 residues. The V gene's germline CDR1 is SGHNT and CDR2 YYREEE (reference sequence). V was clipped by 4 bases and J by 4 bases; unmatched bases: 8. CDR3 loop: CASSLQGALSYGYTF. CDR3 DNA sequence: TGTGCCAGCAGCCTACAGGGGGCCCTTTCCTATGGCTACACCTTC.

The chain recombines TRBV9 with TRBJ2-4, with 7 positions matching TRBD2. Unmatched junction bases numbered 9, after V lost 4 bases and J lost 8 bases. The CDR3 covers 14 residues. CDR1 and CDR2 from the germline V gene are SGDLS and YYNGEE. The CDR3 sequence: CASSQGRGGDIQYF. The CDR3 DNA follows: TGTGCCAGCAGCCAGGGACGGGGAGGGGACATTCAGTACTTC.

The chain uses TRBV11-2 and TRBJ2-7; 8 bases agree with TRBD1. V gave up 5 bases and J gave up 3 bases; unmatched junction bases: 9. The CDR3 contains 15 residues. Germline CDR1 SGHAT, CDR2 FQNNGV. CDR3 residues: CASSPPDRDLYEQYF. Written as DNA, the CDR3 is TGTGCCAGCAGCCCCCCGGACAGGGACCTCTACGAGCAGTACTTC.

This sequence joins TRBV3-1 (or the pseudogene TRBV3-2) and TRBJ2-3; TRBD2 matches 8 bases. Germline loops: CDR1 LGHDT, CDR2 YNNKEL (reference sequence). The CDR3 has 16 residues. J was trimmed by 3 bases and V by 1 base; bases with no gene match: 6. CDR3 in DNA: TGTGCCAGCAGCCAAGCCCCAGCGGGGGTTACAGATACGCAGTATTTT. It yields the protein CASSQAPAGVTDTQYF.

J is TRBJ2-1 and V is TRBV25-1; 9 nucleotides align to TRBD2. The CDR3 spans 16 residues. Per germline, CDR1 MGHDK and CDR2 SYGVNS. Trimming removed 2 bases from V and 4 bases from J; junction bases left unmatched: 6. The CDR3 DNA sequence: TGTGCCAGCAGTGAACTAGCGGGGCCCCCTTACAATGAGCAGTTCTTC. This translates into CASSELAGPPYNEQFF.

CDR3 DNA: TGTGCCAGCAGCCTAAATACAGGGCACGGGGAGCTGTTTTTT. Protein sequence: CASSLNTGHGELFF. This chain connects TRBV9 to TRBJ2-2, with D possibly being TRBD1 (6 bases). The CDR3 is 14 residues long. Looked up from germline, CDR1 is SGDLS and CDR2 is YYNGEE. The V end was cut by 4 bases, the J end by 7 bases, with 14 bases between.